The 21 T cell receptor beta chains listed next were all sequenced from one sample in a study of graft-versus-host responses after intestinal transplantation. The method was immunoSEQ multiplex PCR; TCRdb's version includes in-frame clones alone and lacks a portion of them. The profile shows fewer than 150,000 clones, more than 90% of them singletons. Which antigens these TCRs recognize remains unknown. The source was unstimulated CD4+ T cells sorted from spleen or lymph node cells, collected before intestinal transplant. The receptors come from a human donor who received an intestinal transplant.

This chain links TRBV2 with TRBJ1-6; D gene ambiguous. V was trimmed by 3 bases and J by 10 bases, leaving 16 bases between them. Germline V lookup: CDR1 SNHLY, CDR2 FYNNEI. The CDR3 contains 15 residues. In DNA, the CDR3 is TGTGCCAGCAGTGAGGCTTGGGAAAGTATCTCACCCCTCCACTTT. Amino acids: CASSEAWESISPLHF.

The genes are TRBV2 and TRBJ1-4; D is possibly TRBD1 (6 bases). Trimming cost V 5 bases and J 7 bases, with 14 bases left between them. This CDR3 comprises 14 residues. CDR1 SNHLY and CDR2 FYNNEI come from the germline V gene. CDR3 DNA sequence: TGTGCCAGCAGTCAACAGGGTCCTAGTGAAAAACTGTTTTTT. This encodes CASSQQGPSEKLFF.

This chain connects TRBV19 to TRBJ1-1; 7 bases align to TRBD1. The CDR3 consists of 14 residues. V lost 6 bases and J lost 4; bases outside the gene matches: 8. CDR1 is LNHDA and CDR2 is SQIVND in the germline V gene (reference sequence). The CDR3 region has the DNA TGTGCCAGTAGCCGCCGACAGGGCATCACTGAAGCTTTCTTT. Translation: CASSRRQGITEAFF. The whole variable domain, remainder taken from reference TRBV19 and TRBJ1-1, is DGGITQSPKYLFRKEGQNVTLSCEQNLNHDAMYWYRQDPGQGLRLIYYSQIVNDFQKGDIAEGYSVSREKKESFPLTVTSAQKNPTAFYLCASSRRQGITEAFFGQGTRLTVV.

This clone was recorded once. The J gene is TRBJ1-2, the V gene TRBV4-1; 9 nucleotides line up with TRBD1. CDR1 is MGHRA and CDR2 is YSYEKL in the germline V gene. The V gene end was trimmed by 4 bases and the J gene end by 7 bases; junction bases not matched to a gene: 10. The CDR3 has 15 amino acids. CDR3 nucleotides: TGCGCCAGCAGCCGACTTTCCGGGACAGGGACTGGCTACACCTTC. Amino acid sequence: CASSRLSGTGTGYTF.

This sequence joins TRBV11-2 and TRBJ2-7; 8 positions match TRBD2. The V gene end was trimmed by 3 bases and the J gene end by 2 bases; junction bases not matched to a gene: 6. The CDR3 length is 15 residues. Germline CDR1 reads SGHAT; CDR2 reads FQNNGV. In nucleotides, the CDR3 is TGTGCCAGCAGCTTGTCAGCGGGGGACCCCTACGAGCAGTACTTC. Protein: CASSLSAGDPYEQYF.

The chain combines TRBV30 with TRBJ1-5; 9 bases map to TRBD1. Germline trimming cut 3 bases from V and 7 bases from J; bases unmatched to any gene: 10. Per germline, CDR1 GTSNPN and CDR2 SVGIG (reference sequence). This CDR3 region has 15 residues. This chain's CDR3 is CAWRTPNRGQQPQHF. The CDR3, as DNA: TGTGCCTGGAGGACCCCTAACAGGGGGCAACAGCCCCAGCATTTT.

The chain joins TRBV9 to TRBJ1-3; weak D call: TRBD1 (5 bases). Deletions cut 7 bases from V and 9 bases from J, with 20 bases between. There are 14 residues in the CDR3. Per germline, CDR1 SGDLS and CDR2 YYNGEE. The CDR3 nucleotides are TGTGCCAGCCAAAGGGACCGGGGGTCCAGCACCATATATTTT. It yields the protein CASQRDRGSSTIYF.

CDR3 nucleotides: TGCAGCGTTGCCGGGGGCCTTCTAGGTTACAATGAGCAGTTCTTC. Residues: CSVAGGLLGYNEQFF. The chain has TRBV29-1 and TRBJ2-1, with D perhaps being TRBD1 or TRBD2 (6 bases each). The CDR3 contains 15 residues. Germline V gene data show CDR1 as SQVTM and CDR2 as ANQGSEA. V was trimmed by 4 bases and J by 4 bases, leaving 17 bases between them.

The genes are TRBV6-5 and TRBJ1-1; D remains ambiguous. Germline-derived CDR1 and CDR2 are MNHEY and SVGAGI. V was trimmed by 0 bases and J by 1 base, leaving 3 bases between them. The CDR3 totals 13 residues. The CDR3 loop reads CASSYSRNTEAFF. CDR3 nucleotides: TGTGCCAGCAGTTACTCGCGGAACACTGAAGCTTTCTTT.

The rearrangement links TRBV27 to TRBJ2-5; 7 positions match TRBD2. The CDR3 sequence is 18 residues long. V was pared by 5 bases and J by 4 bases, with 19 bases of the junction left unmatched. Germline CDR1 reads MNHEY; CDR2 reads SMNVEV (reference sequence). The CDR3 bases are TGTGCCAGCAGTCCATATACGGCCCCCGGACTAGGGGCAGAGACCCAGTACTTC. This gives the protein CASSPYTAPGLGAETQYF.

Regarding this clone: An end of the junction differs from the germline gene, which may be a read error. V usage is TRBV4-1 and J usage is TRBJ2-4, with D possibly being TRBD1 (5 bases). Germline CDR1 reads MGHRA; CDR2 reads YSYEKL. This CDR3 spans 16 amino acids. CDR3 nucleotides: TGCGCCAGCAGCCACCCATCGGGCCTCAAGTGGGGCCGTCCATGCTTC. It encodes CASSHPSGLKWGRPCF.

The V gene is TRBV4-2, the J gene TRBJ2-5; 10 nucleotides match TRBD2. The closer fit of TRBJ2-7 to the DNA end suggests the J call may be wrong. CDR3 length equals 17 residues. The germline V gene has CDR1 LGHNA and CDR2 YNFKEQ. CDR3 region: CASSQEGMERGGYEQYF. CDR3 nucleotides: TGTGCCAGCAGCCAAGAAGGAATGGAGCGGGGGGGCTACGAGCAGTACTTC.

The chain uses TRBV18 and TRBJ1-3; TRBD1 aligns across 7 bases. CDR1 and CDR2 from the germline V gene are KGHSH and LQKENI. The CDR3 runs to 16 residues. V shed 1 base and J 3 bases; nucleotides not matched to a gene: 6. This CDR3 is CASSPQNRGFGNTIYF. The CDR3 coding sequence is TGTGCCAGCTCACCACAGAACAGGGGATTTGGAAACACCATATATTTT.

The chain links TRBV5-1 to TRBJ2-3; 9 bases map to TRBD2. J lost 6 bases, V lost 0 bases, and 11 bases had no gene match. The germline V gene has CDR1 SGHRS and CDR2 YFSETQ. The CDR3 extends over 17 amino acids. CDR3 protein: CASSLGASGGLRDTQYF. CDR3 bases: TGCGCCAGCAGCTTGGGTGCCAGCGGGGGGCTCAGGGATACGCAGTATTTT.

The V call is TRBV10-3, the J call TRBJ2-7; either TRBD1 or TRBD2 may supply D (5 bases each). The CDR3 extends over 12 amino acids. Germline V gene sequence: CDR1 ENHRY, CDR2 SYGVKD. Trimming pared 6 bases from V and 6 bases from J, leaving 12 bases between. CDR3 sequence reads: CAISRDGVEQYF. In nucleotides, the CDR3 is TGTGCCATCAGCCGGGACGGAGTCGAGCAGTACTTC.

The CDR3 DNA reads TGTGCCAGCAGTGTATGGGCGGGGACCCAGTACTTC. Residues: CASSVWAGTQYF. This chain joins TRBV2 and TRBJ2-5, with TRBD2 as a possible D gene (5 bases). Germline V gene sequence: CDR1 SNHLY, CDR2 FYNNEI. CDR3 size: 12 residues. With 4 bases removed from V and 7 bases from J, the gap between germline ends came to 10 bases.

Here the CDR3 DNA reads TGTGCCAGCAGCCATTACAGGAATAGTGGCTACACCTTC. Residues: CASSHYRNSGYTF. V usage is TRBV5-5 and J usage is TRBJ1-2; TRBD1 might be the D (5 bases). The length of the CDR3 is 13 residues. V dropped 4 bases and J dropped 7 bases, with 14 bases sitting between them. CDR1 and CDR2 (germline): SGHKS, YYEKEE (reference sequence).

The chain's CDR3 is CASSYPGTGVTF. CDR3 bases: TGTGCCAGCAGTTACCCCGGGACAGGGGTCACCTTC. The gene calls are TRBV28 and TRBJ1-2; 10 positions match TRBD1. The CDR3 spans 12 residues. Germline CDR1 and CDR2: MDHEN and SYDVKM. Trimming took 4 bases from V and 13 from J; bases not matched to a gene: 6.

The chain employs TRBV5-1 and TRBJ1-3; TRBD1 aligns across 8 bases. Unmatched junction bases numbered 8, after V lost 3 bases and J lost 3 bases. The CDR3 sequence is 16 residues long. CDR1 and CDR2 (germline): SGHRS, YFSETQ. The CDR3 sequence: CASSSGQGAYGNTIYF. CDR3 in DNA: TGCGCCAGCAGCTCGGGGCAGGGGGCATATGGAAACACCATATATTTT.

V and J are TRBV15 and TRBJ1-1, with a weak D call TRBD1 (5 bases). Trimming pared 3 bases from V and 7 bases from J, leaving 12 bases between. Looked up from germline, CDR1 is LNHNV and CDR2 is YYDKDF (reference sequence). The CDR3 contains 13 residues. The CDR3 reads CATSRTGGDEAFF. CDR3 coding DNA: TGTGCCACCAGCAGGACCGGGGGGGATGAAGCTTTCTTT.

This clone was counted a single time. V usage is TRBV19 and J usage is TRBJ1-2, with 8 nucleotides matching TRBD1. Losses at the gene ends were 0 bases for V and 7 bases for J; bases not matched to a gene: 10. There are 16 residues in the CDR3. Per germline, CDR1 LNHDA and CDR2 SQIVND (reference sequence). CDR3 in amino acids: CASSIEGQGGIGGYTF. CDR3 nucleotide sequence: TGTGCCAGTAGTATAGAAGGACAGGGCGGGATTGGTGGCTACACCTTC.